Following are 18 T cell receptor beta chains from one sample sequenced in a study of PD-L1 blockade in urothelial cancer. Time point noted: pretreatment peripheral blood. Data came from immunoSEQ multiplex PCR; TCRdb stores just in-frame clones and leaves some out. The sample lists roughly 56,000 clones; around 83% were seen once. This specimen consisted of PBMCs, obtained around atezolizumab (anti-PD-L1) treatment. The receptors come from a man aged 60-69 years with urothelial cancer.

This chain uses TRBV18 with TRBJ1-1; unclear D gene. The CDR3 extends over 12 amino acids. From germline, CDR1 is KGHSH and CDR2 LQKENI. Trimming cost V 3 bases and J 7 bases, with 9 bases left between them. Here the CDR3 reads CASSPSGGEAFF. CDR3 DNA sequence: TGTGCCAGCTCACCGAGTGGAGGTGAAGCTTTCTTT.

The chain couples TRBV7-2 to TRBJ1-1, with a tentative D call TRBD1 (6 bases). Germline V gene sequence: CDR1 SGHTA, CDR2 FQGNSA. Trimming cost V 5 bases and J 4 bases, with 14 bases left between them. There are 14 residues in the CDR3. The CDR3 bases are TGTGCCAGCAGCGTACAGGGTAGGGCCACTGAAGCTTTCTTT. This translates into CASSVQGRATEAFF.

This clone was counted once. The chain couples TRBV6-1 to TRBJ2-7; D perhaps matches TRBD1 (7 bases). The CDR3 length is 15 residues. The V end was cut by 4 bases, the J end by 7 bases, with 20 bases between. Germline-derived CDR1 and CDR2 are MNHNS and SASEGT. The DNA for the CDR3 is TGTGCCAGCAGTGCCTTTTCGGCAGGGGGGAGAGAGCAGTACTTC. This sequence encodes CASSAFSAGGREQYF.

This clone occurred a few times. The rearrangement joins TRBV10-3 to TRBJ2-5, with 10 bases identical to TRBD2. Germline V lookup: CDR1 ENHRY, CDR2 SYGVKD. Germline trimming cut 5 bases from V and 2 bases from J; bases unmatched to any gene: 2. The CDR3 loop spans 14 amino acids. The CDR3 DNA reads as TGTGCCATCAGTTCTAGCGGGGGTCAAGAGACCCAGTACTTC. It codes for CAISSSGGQETQYF.

This clone was observed a few times. The chain combines TRBV5-1 with TRBJ2-7, with TRBD1 matching over 7 bases. In germline, CDR1 is SGHRS, CDR2 YFSETQ. There are 18 residues in the CDR3. Trimming took 4 bases from V and 2 from J; bases not matched to a gene: 18. The CDR3: CASSLRDSNSPRTYEQYF. In DNA, the CDR3 is TGCGCCAGCAGCCTCCGGGACAGCAATTCTCCCCGAACCTACGAGCAGTACTTC.

The V and J genes are TRBV5-4 and TRBJ1-2; 7 nucleotides match TRBD1. V dropped 4 bases and J dropped 5; count of bases not matched to a gene: 11. The CDR3 is 15 residues long. Looked up from germline, CDR1 is SGHNT and CDR2 is YYREEE (reference sequence). This CDR3 reads CASSNGQAIQYGYTF. The CDR3 DNA follows: TGTGCCAGCAGCAACGGACAGGCCATACAGTATGGCTACACCTTC.

This clone was picked up one time. The chain joins TRBV5-1 to TRBJ2-1, with D tentatively TRBD1 (6 bases). Trimming stripped 4 bases from V and 9 bases from J, with 14 bases between. Germline CDR1 is SGHRS and CDR2 is YFSETQ. This CDR3 has 13 residues. The CDR3 protein is CASSVGAGREQFF. In DNA form, the CDR3 reads TGCGCCAGCAGCGTGGGGGCAGGGCGTGAGCAGTTCTTC.

This clone occurred a few times. This rearrangement joins TRBV4-1 to TRBJ2-1, with TRBD1 matching 8 bases. V dropped 4 bases and J dropped 8; count of bases not matched to a gene: 10. CDR3 length equals 15 residues. CDR1 MGHRA and CDR2 YSYEKL come from the germline V gene. The CDR3 DNA follows: TGCGCCAGCAGCCCTGGACAGGGAGAGGGTTATGAGCAGTTCTTC. Amino acids: CASSPGQGEGYEQFF.

The rearrangement links TRBV5-1 to TRBJ2-1; a weak D match, TRBD2 (5 bases). The CDR3 length is 14 residues. The germline V gene encodes CDR1 SGHRS and CDR2 YFSETQ. V shed 4 bases and J shed 6 bases, with 14 bases lying between them. CDR3 protein: CASSKGLATNEQFF. CDR3 nucleotides: TGCGCCAGCAGCAAGGGCCTAGCAACCAATGAGCAGTTCTTC.

Notes on this clone: This probably arose from a read error, given a far larger clone one base away. The chain links TRBV5-4 to TRBJ2-7; 7 nucleotides line up with TRBD1. This CDR3 region has 13 residues. Germline V gene data show CDR1 as SGHNT and CDR2 as YYREEE (reference sequence). CDR3 loop: CASSQRTGREQYF. CDR3 nucleotides: TGCGCCAGCAGCCAACGGACAGGTCGCGAGCAGTACTTC.

The chain has TRBV6-4 and TRBJ2-1, with 8 positions matching TRBD2. Trimming removed 4 bases from V and 0 bases from J; junction bases left unmatched: 5. This CDR3 is built from 16 residues. The germline V gene encodes CDR1 MRHNA and CDR2 SNTAGT. CDR3 sequence reads: CASSAIAGSSYNEQFF. The CDR3 DNA reads TGTGCCAGCAGTGCGATAGCGGGGAGCTCCTACAATGAGCAGTTCTTC.

CDR3 residues: CASSQAHPSYEQYF. CDR3 DNA: TGCGCCAGCAGCCAAGCACATCCCTCCTACGAGCAGTACTTC. V gene TRBV4-1 combines with J gene TRBJ2-7; D remains ambiguous. The length of the CDR3 is 14 residues. Per the germline V gene, CDR1 is MGHRA and CDR2 is YSYEKL. Trimming left V 1 base short and J 0 bases short, with 7 bases between.

This chain links TRBV6-1 with TRBJ1-2; TRBD1 is a possible D gene (6 bases). V gave up 4 bases and J gave up 2 bases, with 20 bases separating them. The CDR3 length is 17 residues. CDR1 is MNHNS, CDR2 SASEGT, per germline. DNA for the CDR3: TGTGCCAGCAGTGTTTCCCATTCCTATACAGGGAACTATGGCTACACCTTC. Translation gives CASSVSHSYTGNYGYTF.

The chain carries TRBV6-5 and TRBJ2-7, with TRBD2 identical over 8 bases. Germline V gene sequence: CDR1 MNHEY, CDR2 SVGAGI. This CDR3 is built from 15 residues. Trimming removed 5 bases from V and 1 base from J; junction bases left unmatched: 7. CDR3 amino acids: CASSPSGGQSYEQYF. CDR3 nucleotide sequence: TGTGCCAGCAGTCCGAGCGGGGGCCAATCCTACGAGCAGTACTTC.

The rearrangement uses TRBV7-2 and TRBJ1-1, with D perhaps matching TRBD1 (5 bases). The CDR3 is 15 amino acids. CDR1 and CDR2 (germline): SGHTA, FQGNSA. V was clipped by 2 bases and J by 0 bases, with 10 bases between them. As DNA, the CDR3 is TGTGCCAGCAGCTTACACCCAGGGATGAACACTGAAGCTTTCTTT. Protein product: CASSLHPGMNTEAFF.

The J gene is TRBJ2-5, the V gene TRBV5-1; 8 nucleotides line up with TRBD2. The CDR3 is 19 residues long. Trimming cost V 1 base and J 1 base; bases outside gene matches: 15. CDR1 and CDR2 (germline): SGHRS, YFSETQ. The CDR3 nucleotides are TGCGCCAGCAGCTTGTCGAATCGAGCGGGAGTAGCCCCCCAAGAGACCCAGTACTTC. This gives the protein CASSLSNRAGVAPQETQYF.

This rearrangement joins TRBV5-8 to TRBJ2-4; TRBD1 agrees at 9 bases. Germline assignment: CDR1 SGHTS and CDR2 YDEGEE. The CDR3 is made up of 15 amino acids. J gave up 0 bases and V 4 bases, and 2 bases lay outside the gene matches. CDR3 sequence reads: CASSLQGAAKNIQYF. The CDR3 DNA reads as TGTGCCAGCAGCCTACAGGGGGCAGCCAAAAACATTCAGTACTTC.

The rearrangement uses TRBV7-3 and TRBJ1-1; TRBD1 matches at 9 bases. Germline values: CDR1 SGHTA, CDR2 FQGTGA. This CDR3 region has 15 residues. V lost 6 bases, J lost 6 bases, and 11 bases stayed unmatched. Written as DNA, the CDR3 is TGTGCCAGCAGTCGTACCGGGACAGGGATATCTGAAGCTTTCTTT. It is translated as CASSRTGTGISEAFF.